These 24 T cell receptor beta chains share one sample of origin, sequenced in a study of T cells in Graves' hyperthyroidism and ophthalmopathy. TCR beta CDR3 regions were amplified from RNA transcripts. TCR CDR3 regions were first amplified by RT-PCR with HTBI primers. One entry per CDR3 protein results from TCRdb running MiXCR on the multiplex PCR reads. The table lists some 570,000 distinct CDR3 sequences, 14% of them singletons. Sequencing was carried out using blood. These receptors all come from a woman between 18 and 29 years old with Graves' ophthalmopathy.

This clonotype showed up many times. CDR3: CASSIQGPNQPQHF. For the CDR3, the DNA is TGTGCCAGTAGTATTCAGGGCCCCAATCAGCCCCAGCATTTT. The chain is built from TRBV19 and TRBJ1-5; TRBD1 is a possible D gene (5 bases). CDR1 is LNHDA and CDR2 is SQIVND in the germline V gene (reference sequence). This CDR3 region has 14 residues. V was trimmed by 3 bases and J by 3 bases, leaving 9 bases between them.

This clonotype was observed many times. The chain joins TRBV16 to TRBJ2-3; the D is unclear. V dropped 1 base and J dropped 2 bases, with 13 bases sitting between them. CDR1 KGHSY and CDR2 FQNENV come from the germline V gene. CDR3 length: 16 amino acids. The CDR3 spells CASSQFRIESTDTQYF. The CDR3 region has the DNA TGTGCCAGCAGCCAATTCAGGATAGAATCCACAGATACGCAGTATTTT.

This clonotype was detected many times. The genes are TRBV20-1 and TRBJ2-1; a possible D gene is TRBD1 (5 bases). CDR1 is DFQATT, CDR2 SNEGSKA, per germline (reference sequence). CDR3 size: 15 residues. Trimming left V 0 bases short and J 0 bases short, with 9 bases between. The CDR3 is CSAREDINSYNEQFF. DNA for the CDR3: TGCAGTGCTAGAGAGGACATCAACTCCTACAATGAGCAGTTCTTC.

There are many counts of this clonotype. This chain connects TRBV12-3 or TRBV12-4 to TRBJ1-2; D unresolved. This CDR3 is built from 14 residues. Trimming left V 4 bases short and J 8 bases short, with 17 bases between. CDR3 in amino acids: CASSSPTGGGGYTF. The CDR3 DNA follows: TGTGCCAGCAGTTCTCCCACGGGAGGTGGGGGCTACACCTTC.

A word on this clonotype: A much larger clone lies one base from this, so it may be a read error. The chain employs TRBV7-9 and TRBJ2-1; perhaps TRBD2 as D (6 bases). Germline V CDR1 and CDR2: SEHNR, FQNEAQ (reference sequence). The CDR3 has 15 residues. The CDR3 reads CASSLGTLSYNKQFF. The CDR3 DNA reads as TGTGCCAGCAGCCTAGGGACTCTCTCCTACAATAAGCAGTTCTTC.

V usage is TRBV5-5 and J usage is TRBJ1-5; D is uncertain. Germline V gene data show CDR1 as SGHKS and CDR2 as YYEKEE (reference sequence). V was trimmed by 5 bases and J by 7 bases, leaving 19 bases between them. This CDR3 is built from 15 residues. The CDR3 region is CASSAQAAGGQPQHF. CDR3 DNA sequence: TGTGCCAGCAGTGCTCAGGCCGCGGGTGGACAGCCCCAGCATTTT. The full variable domain, with the rest looked up from reference TRBV5-5 and TRBJ1-5, is DAGVTQSPTHLIKTRGQQVTLRCSPISGHKSVSWYQQVLGQGPQFIFQYYEKEERGRGNFPDRFSARQFPNYSSELNVNALLLGDSALYLCASSAQAAGGQPQHFGDGTRLSIL.

This clonotype occurred many times. The rearrangement links TRBV12-3 or TRBV12-4 to TRBJ2-5; TRBD1 agrees at 10 bases. Trimming removed 6 bases from V and 3 bases from J; junction bases left unmatched: 10. The CDR3 has 16 residues. CDR3 nucleotides: TGTGCCAGCAGCCAGACAGGGGGCGCATCGGAAGAGACCCAGTACTTC. It codes for CASSQTGGASEETQYF.

This clonotype was seen a few times. The gene calls are TRBV9 and TRBJ1-4; the match to TRBD1 covers 9 bases. Trimming cost V 2 bases and J 5 bases; bases outside gene matches: 1. The germline V gene encodes CDR1 SGDLS and CDR2 YYNGEE. This CDR3 has 14 residues. CDR3 in amino acids: CASSVGQGNEKLFF. The CDR3 DNA follows: TGTGCCAGCAGCGTCGGACAGGGGAATGAAAAACTGTTTTTT.

This clonotype was seen many times. J is TRBJ1-2 and V is TRBV7-9, with 7 bases aligning to TRBD1. CDR3 size: 14 residues. V shed 2 bases, J shed 4 bases, and the junction held 4 bases outside the gene matches. The germline V gene has CDR1 SEHNR and CDR2 FQNEAQ (reference sequence). Here the CDR3 DNA reads TGTGCCAGCAGCTTACTGGCAGGGGGCTATGGCTACACCTTC. It specifies CASSLLAGGYGYTF.

There are many counts of this clonotype. This rearrangement joins TRBV11-1 to TRBJ2-3; 8 bases are shared with TRBD2. After removal of 1 base from V and 6 bases from J, the junction contained 6 bases not matched to a gene. The CDR3 has 15 residues. Germline CDR1 is SGHAT and CDR2 is FQDESV (reference sequence). The CDR3 spells CASSLGAGDGDTQYF. The DNA of the CDR3 is TGTGCCAGCAGCTTAGGAGCGGGAGATGGTGATACGCAGTATTTT.

This chain joins TRBV12-3 or TRBV12-4 and TRBJ2-1; D possibly corresponds to TRBD1 (5 bases). Trimming cost V 7 bases and J 8 bases, with 15 bases left between them. The CDR3 loop spans 13 amino acids. For the CDR3, the DNA is TGTGCCAGCACCCTGGGGCCTAGGGATGAGCAGTTCTTC. Its protein is CASTLGPRDEQFF.

The chain carries TRBV5-5 and TRBJ2-3; D is unclear. The CDR3 totals 14 residues. The V end lost 0 bases, the J end lost 1 base, and 6 bases lay between the germline ends. CDR1 and CDR2 (germline): SGHKS, YYEKEE (reference sequence). CDR3 in amino acids: CASSLGARTDTQYF. CDR3 nucleotide sequence: TGTGCCAGCAGCTTGGGCGCGCGCACAGATACGCAGTATTTT.

The V gene is TRBV6-5, the J gene TRBJ2-1; 7 bases agree with TRBD2. After removal of 4 bases from V and 7 bases from J, the junction contained 10 bases not matched to a gene. The CDR3 consists of 15 residues. Germline-derived CDR1 and CDR2 are MNHEY and SVGAGI. CDR3 protein: CASSSLREVRNEQFF. CDR3 DNA: TGTGCCAGCAGTTCCCTTCGGGAGGTGAGGAATGAGCAGTTCTTC.

This clonotype was detected many times. This sequence joins TRBV7-8 and TRBJ2-1, with 10 bases lining up with TRBD2. This CDR3 region has 16 residues. V gave up 1 base and J gave up 7 bases; unmatched junction bases: 7. Per the germline V gene, CDR1 is SGHVS and CDR2 is FQNEAQ. CDR3 DNA sequence: TGTGCCAGCAGCTTAGGCGTGGGGACTAGCGCTAATGAGCAGTTCTTC. Translating it yields CASSLGVGTSANEQFF.

This clonotype was counted a few times. CDR3 residues: CASSSLAISADTQYF. In DNA form, the CDR3 reads TGTGCCAGCAGCTCCTTAGCGATATCCGCAGATACGCAGTATTTT. V is TRBV5-6 and J is TRBJ2-3; a weak D match, TRBD2 (5 bases). The CDR3 is 15 residues long. Germline lookup yields CDR1 SGHDT and CDR2 YYEEEE. With 3 bases removed from V and 4 bases from J, the gap between germline ends came to 15 bases.

This clonotype was picked up many times. This chain joins TRBV12-3 or TRBV12-4 and TRBJ2-3; D is possibly TRBD1 (5 bases). This CDR3 contains 16 residues. V lost 2 bases to trimming and J lost 5 bases, with 17 bases between them. CDR3 DNA sequence: TGTGCCAGCAGTTTATGGGGTATCAGGGCTGAAGATACGCAGTATTTT. Translated, it gives CASSLWGIRAEDTQYF.

This clonotype was seen a handful of times. The genes are TRBV20-1 and TRBJ2-5, with TRBD2 identical over 9 bases. The CDR3 length is 16 residues. Germline CDR1 DFQATT, CDR2 SNEGSKA (reference sequence). V trimming: 5 bases; J trimming: 2 bases; junction bases outside the gene matches: 12. CDR3 in DNA: TGCAGTGCTTCCTTTGGCTCGACTAGCGGACAAGAGACCCAGTACTTC. Its translation: CSASFGSTSGQETQYF.

The genes are TRBV7-2 and TRBJ2-2; 11 bases align to TRBD2. With V trimmed by 1 base and J by 1 base, 5 bases remained unmatched. CDR1 is SGHTA, CDR2 FQGNSA, per germline. This CDR3 comprises 18 residues. The DNA for the CDR3 is TGTGCCAGCAGCTTAGAGCCGGGACTAGCGGTGAACACCGGGGAGCTGTTTTTT. Amino acid sequence: CASSLEPGLAVNTGELFF. Together with reference TRBV7-2 and TRBJ2-2, the CDR3 gives the full variable domain: GAGVSQSPSNKVTEKGKDVELRCDPISGHTALYWYRQSLGQGLEFLIYFQGNSAPDKSGLPSDRFSAERTGGSVSTLTIQRTQQEDSAVYLCASSLEPGLAVNTGELFFGEGSRLTVL.

This clonotype was seen once. This may stem from a read error, because a much larger clone lies one nucleotide away. This sequence joins TRBV18 and TRBJ2-1, with 7 bases that match TRBD2. Per germline, CDR1 KGHSH and CDR2 LQKENI. V gave up 3 bases and J gave up 8 bases; unmatched junction bases: 7. The CDR3 length is 14 residues. The CDR3 DNA reads TGTGCCAGCTCACCGAGCGGGATTAGCCATGAGCAGTTCTTC. Amino acids: CASSPSGISHEQFF. Full variable domain (outside the CDR3, taken from reference TRBV18 and TRBJ2-1): NAGVMQNPRHLVRRRGQEARLRCSPMKGHSHVYWYRQLPEEGLKFMVYLQKENIIDESGMPKERFSAEFPKEGPSILRIQQVVRGDSAAYFCASSPSGISHEQFFGPGTRLTVL.

This clonotype was counted ten times or more. In nucleotides, the CDR3 is TGTGCCAGCAGTTATGGGACTAGCGGGAATTCCTACGAGCAGTACTTC. This encodes CASSYGTSGNSYEQYF. This chain uses TRBV5-8 with TRBJ2-7; 13 bases match TRBD2. This CDR3 comprises 16 residues. The germline gives CDR1 SGHTS, CDR2 YDEGEE. J lost 1 base, V lost 5 bases, and 6 bases had no gene match.

This clonotype was seen at least ten times. The chain links TRBV6-2 or TRBV6-3 to TRBJ2-7; D is uncertain. The CDR3 spans 16 residues. CDR1 MNHEY and CDR2 SVGEGT come from the germline V gene. V was trimmed by 2 bases and J by 0 bases, leaving 14 bases between them. The CDR3 sequence is CASSYQDPPSSYEQYF. The CDR3 DNA sequence: TGTGCCAGCAGTTACCAAGACCCACCGAGCTCCTACGAGCAGTACTTC.

The chain is built from TRBV4-1 and TRBJ2-4; 13 nucleotides match TRBD2. The CDR3 spans 21 residues. Germline lookup yields CDR1 MGHRA and CDR2 YSYEKL. The V and J ends lost 0 bases and 0 bases, in that order; junction bases with no gene match: 11. CDR3 protein: CASSQDPTSGRIMLAKNIQYF. The CDR3 DNA follows: TGCGCCAGCAGCCAAGATCCGACTAGCGGGAGGATAATGCTAGCCAAAAACATTCAGTACTTC.

The chain combines TRBV12-3 or TRBV12-4 with TRBJ1-1; weak D call: TRBD1 (6 bases). The CDR3 runs to 17 residues. The V end was cut by 6 bases, the J end by 5 bases, with 25 bases between. The CDR3 DNA follows: TGTGCCAGCAGGGTACACCGGGGGGGGGGTACAGGGACTGAAGCTTTCTTT. This translates into CASRVHRGGGTGTEAFF.

This clonotype was seen a few times. The chain couples TRBV30 to TRBJ1-5, with TRBD1 identical over 8 bases. Germline V gene sequence: CDR1 GTSNPN, CDR2 SVGIG (reference sequence). With 3 bases clipped from V and 10 bases from J, the junction kept 11 bases outside the gene matches. This CDR3 comprises 14 residues. CDR3 coding DNA: TGTGCCTGGAGCCCCGGACAGGGTGGACGACCCCAGCATTTT. Translated, it gives CAWSPGQGGRPQHF.